These 30 T cell receptor beta chains came from one sample sequenced in a study of shared clonotypes between healthy human individuals. TCRdb's table, derived via immunoSEQ multiplex PCR, lists solely in-frame clones and lacks some. The table records 2 million to 2.5 million clones, approximately 96% of them present only once. The sample was naive CD4+ T cells sorted from blood. Subset denoted: CD45RA+ positively selected. These TCRs come from a man younger than 30 in good health.

V is TRBV7-2 and J is TRBJ2-3; unclear D gene. The CDR3 is made up of 14 amino acids. With 8 bases removed from V and 0 bases from J, the gap between germline ends came to 12 bases. Germline loops: CDR1 SGHTA, CDR2 FQGNSA. In DNA form, the CDR3 reads TGTGCCAGCGGACCTCAGACTAGCACAGATACGCAGTATTTT. This gives the protein CASGPQTSTDTQYF. Full variable domain (rest looked up from reference TRBV7-2 and TRBJ2-3): GAGVSQSPSNKVTEKGKDVELRCDPISGHTALYWYRQSLGQGLEFLIYFQGNSAPDKSGLPSDRFSAERTGGSVSTLTIQRTQQEDSAVYLCASGPQTSTDTQYFGPGTRLTVL.

The genes are TRBV13 and TRBJ2-4, with TRBD1 matching over 8 bases. With 4 bases clipped from V and 8 bases from J, the junction kept 7 bases outside the gene matches. The CDR3 extends over 14 amino acids. CDR1 and CDR2 (germline): PRHDT, FYEKMQ (reference sequence). The CDR3 region is CASSSTGGRDIQYF. CDR3 nucleotides: TGTGCCAGCAGCTCAACAGGGGGTCGGGACATTCAGTACTTC.

A single count supports this clone. Here the CDR3 reads CATSRGQIAEADNEQFF. CDR3 coding DNA: TGTGCCACCAGCAGAGGGCAGATAGCGGAGGCGGACAATGAGCAGTTCTTC. This chain uses TRBV15 with TRBJ2-1, with a possible D match to TRBD2 (6 bases). The ends were cut back, 1 base at V and 5 bases at J, with 18 bases in the middle. The CDR3 is 17 amino acids. Germline CDR1 and CDR2: LNHNV and YYDKDF (reference sequence).

This chain joins TRBV7-9 and TRBJ2-1; D gene uncertain. Per germline, CDR1 SEHNR and CDR2 FQNEAQ (reference sequence). Trimming left V 5 bases short and J 8 bases short, with 13 bases between. The CDR3 totals 13 residues. The CDR3 is CASSLLGFDEQFF. As DNA, the CDR3 is TGTGCCAGCAGCCTCTTAGGTTTCGATGAGCAGTTCTTC.

V is TRBV30 and J is TRBJ1-6; perhaps TRBD1 as D (5 bases). CDR1 and CDR2 (germline): GTSNPN, SVGIG (reference sequence). The CDR3 runs 14 residues. Trimming took 6 bases from V and 5 from J, leaving 14 bases between them. CDR3 sequence (DNA): TGTGCCTGCCAGGGACGGATTAATAATTCACCCCTCCACTTT. This gives the protein CACQGRINNSPLHF.

J is TRBJ2-1 and V is TRBV10-2; D is perhaps TRBD2 (5 bases). Trimming removed 7 bases from V and 4 bases from J, with 8 bases in between. Germline CDR1 and CDR2: WSHSY and SAAADI. The CDR3 runs 12 residues. The CDR3 nucleotides read TGCGCCAGCAAGGACTCTTACAATGAGCAGTTCTTC. It codes for CASKDSYNEQFF.

The V gene is TRBV2, the J gene TRBJ2-2, with 7 bases fitting TRBD1. The CDR3 covers 13 residues. From germline, CDR1 is SNHLY and CDR2 FYNNEI. Germline trimming cut 6 bases from V and 6 bases from J; bases unmatched to any gene: 4. The CDR3 sequence: CASRTGLAGELFF. The CDR3 DNA reads as TGTGCCAGCAGGACAGGGTTGGCCGGGGAGCTGTTTTTT.

The J gene is TRBJ1-5, the V gene TRBV6-6; TRBD1 might be the D (6 bases). The germline gives CDR1 MNHNY, CDR2 SVGAGI (reference sequence). The CDR3 runs 13 residues. Trimming shortened V by 7 bases and J by 3 bases, and 10 bases separated the two germline ends. The CDR3 is CASTRGANQPQHF. The DNA for the CDR3 is TGTGCCAGCACCAGGGGCGCCAATCAGCCCCAGCATTTT.

This chain uses TRBV6-1 with TRBJ1-6; maybe TRBD1 (5 bases). Deletions cut 6 bases from V and 4 bases from J, with 7 bases between. Germline loops: CDR1 MNHNS, CDR2 SASEGT. This CDR3 is 13 amino acids long. The DNA for the CDR3 is TGTGCCAGCAGAAACAGGTATAATTCACCCCTCCACTTT. This sequence encodes CASRNRYNSPLHF.

J is TRBJ1-1 and V is TRBV7-3; D unclear. Germline CDR1 is SGHTA and CDR2 is FQGTGA. Trimming took 1 base from V and 0 from J, leaving 9 bases between them. The CDR3 spans 15 residues. In nucleotides, the CDR3 is TGTGCCAGCAGCTTAAGTCCGAACATGAACACTGAAGCTTTCTTT. Residues: CASSLSPNMNTEAFF.

This rearrangement joins TRBV28 to TRBJ2-2; TRBD1 is a possible D gene (5 bases). V lost 3 bases to trimming and J lost 5 bases, with 13 bases between them. Germline CDR1 is MDHEN and CDR2 is SYDVKM. The CDR3 is 15 residues long. This chain's CDR3 is CASSFRQGWTGELFF. CDR3 nucleotides: TGTGCCAGCAGTTTCCGGCAGGGTTGGACCGGGGAGCTGTTTTTT.

This clone was seen only a few times. The J gene is TRBJ1-2, the V gene TRBV15; D call uncertain. V was shortened by 1 base and J by 8 bases, with 11 bases between the two germline ends. Germline CDR1 LNHNV, CDR2 YYDKDF (reference sequence). This CDR3 region has 13 residues. CDR3 sequence: CATSRGLVEGYTF. CDR3 nucleotides: TGTGCCACCAGCAGAGGACTGGTGGAGGGCTACACCTTC.

The chain is built from TRBV5-4 and TRBJ2-5, with TRBD2 identical over 7 bases. Germline CDR1 and CDR2: SGHNT and YYREEE (reference sequence). This CDR3 comprises 16 residues. The junction had 7 bases not matched to a gene; V was cut back by 0 bases and J by 2 bases. The CDR3 nucleotides are TGTGCCAGCAGCTTGGCCGTGGGGGGGGGACAAGAGACCCAGTACTTC. This gives the protein CASSLAVGGGQETQYF. Filled out from reference TRBV5-4 and TRBJ2-5, the complete variable domain reads ETGVTQSPTHLIKTRGQQVTLRCSSQSGHNTVSWYQQALGQGPQFIFQYYREEENGRGNFPPRFSGLQFPNYSSELNVNALELDDSALYLCASSLAVGGGQETQYFGPGTRLLVL.

This clone appeared a single time. The gene calls are TRBV4-2 and TRBJ1-2, with no clear D. The V gene's germline CDR1 is LGHNA and CDR2 YNFKEQ. Trimming took off 0 bases at V and 3 bases at J, with 8 bases between the two ends. The CDR3 is made up of 14 amino acids. CDR3 in DNA: TGTGCCAGCAGCCAAGACGCGCGGGACTATGGCTACACCTTC. Its translation is CASSQDARDYGYTF.

The chain couples TRBV9 to TRBJ2-2; 7 bases are shared with TRBD2. Germline CDR1 and CDR2: SGDLS and YYNGEE. With 0 bases clipped from V and 6 bases from J, the junction kept 8 bases outside the gene matches. The CDR3 has 16 residues. Here the CDR3 reads CASSVGSGKTPGELFF. In DNA form, the CDR3 reads TGTGCCAGCAGCGTAGGGAGCGGGAAAACCCCCGGGGAGCTGTTTTTT.

This sequence joins TRBV2 and TRBJ2-3, with a tentative D call TRBD2 (6 bases). V was cut by 4 bases and J by 3 bases, with 8 bases left in between. In germline, CDR1 is SNHLY, CDR2 FYNNEI. There are 13 residues in the CDR3. In nucleotides, the CDR3 is TGTGCCAGCAGTGGGAGGGTTACAGATACGCAGTATTTT. Its translation: CASSGRVTDTQYF.

The rearrangement uses TRBV11-2 and TRBJ2-1, with TRBD1 as a possible D gene (5 bases). Trimming took 5 bases from V and 1 from J, leaving 15 bases between them. CDR1 is SGHAT and CDR2 is FQNNGV in the germline V gene. This CDR3 region has 16 residues. The CDR3 is CASSLFNRGSYNEQFF. In DNA, the CDR3 is TGTGCCAGCAGCCTCTTTAATAGGGGTTCCTACAATGAGCAGTTCTTC.

The J gene is TRBJ1-1, the V gene TRBV5-1; possibly TRBD1 for D (5 bases). This CDR3 region has 14 residues. In germline, CDR1 is SGHRS, CDR2 YFSETQ. V shed 9 bases and J shed 1 base, with 16 bases lying between them. The CDR3 bases are TGCGCCACCAGGGAGCTCGCCGGGAACACTGAAGCTTTCTTT. Residues: CATRELAGNTEAFF.

CDR3 amino acids: CASSDQYNSPLHF. In DNA form, the CDR3 reads TGCGCCAGCAGCGATCAGTATAATTCACCCCTCCACTTT. The chain is built from TRBV5-1 and TRBJ1-6, with D uncertain. The CDR3 totals 13 residues. Trimming took off 4 bases at V and 4 bases at J, with 6 bases between the two ends. Looked up from germline, CDR1 is SGHRS and CDR2 is YFSETQ.

V gene TRBV2 combines with J gene TRBJ2-1, with 8 bases aligning to TRBD2. From germline, CDR1 is SNHLY and CDR2 FYNNEI. The CDR3 has 12 amino acids. J lost 10 bases, V lost 6 bases, and 5 bases had no gene match. In DNA, the CDR3 is TGTGCCAGCAGCGCAGCGGGAGAGGAGCAGTTCTTC. Protein product: CASSAAGEEQFF.

This clone appeared a single time. The chain employs TRBV7-2 and TRBJ2-5; 7 nucleotides line up with TRBD2. CDR3 length: 13 amino acids. With 5 bases clipped from V and 5 bases from J, the junction kept 5 bases outside the gene matches. CDR1 is SGHTA, CDR2 FQGNSA, per germline. The DNA of the CDR3 is TGTGCCAGCAGCGCATCTAGCGGCGAGACCCAGTACTTC. This gives the protein CASSASSGETQYF.

V is TRBV10-2 and J is TRBJ1-2; 11 bases fit TRBD1. J was trimmed by 6 bases and V by 3 bases; bases with no gene match: 9. This CDR3 comprises 16 residues. Germline CDR1 and CDR2: WSHSY and SAAADI. The CDR3 coding sequence is TGCGCCAGCAGTGATCTGGACAGGGGGCGAGTTGATGGCTACACCTTC. Amino acids: CASSDLDRGRVDGYTF.

V and J are TRBV29-1 and TRBJ1-5; TRBD1 matches at 9 bases. Germline loops: CDR1 SQVTM, CDR2 ANQGSEA. The CDR3 spans 13 residues. V shed 6 bases and J 3 bases; nucleotides not matched to a gene: 3. In DNA form, the CDR3 reads TGCAGCGTCGGGACAGGGATCAATCAGCCCCAGCATTTT. This encodes CSVGTGINQPQHF.

This rearrangement joins TRBV4-1 to TRBJ2-7; D remains ambiguous. The ends were cut back, 0 bases at V and 6 bases at J, with 9 bases in the middle. Germline-derived CDR1 and CDR2 are MGHRA and YSYEKL. This CDR3 has 13 amino acids. CDR3: CASSQDQAREQYF. CDR3 bases: TGCGCCAGCAGCCAAGACCAGGCCCGCGAGCAGTACTTC.

V and J are TRBV2 and TRBJ1-6; D gene uncertain. V shed 6 bases and J shed 0 bases, with 15 bases lying between them. This CDR3 has 17 residues. Germline lookup yields CDR1 SNHLY and CDR2 FYNNEI. CDR3 bases: TGTGCCAGCAGCCGAGGTGGCATTACCTCCTATAATTCACCCCTCCACTTT. Translation: CASSRGGITSYNSPLHF. The full variable domain, its missing parts supplied by reference TRBV2 and TRBJ1-6, is EPEVTQTPSHQVTQMGQEVILRCVPISNHLYFYWYRQILGQKVEFLVSFYNNEISEKSEIFDDQFSVERPDGSNFTLKIRSTKLEDSAMYFCASSRGGITSYNSPLHFGNGTRLTVT.

The chain links TRBV28 to TRBJ1-2, with D unclear. Trimming stripped 2 bases from V and 4 bases from J, with 11 bases between. CDR3 length: 14 residues. CDR1 MDHEN and CDR2 SYDVKM come from the germline V gene. In nucleotides, the CDR3 is TGTGCCAGCAGTTTAGACCTGGGTAGCTATGGCTACACCTTC. It codes for CASSLDLGSYGYTF.

This rearrangement joins TRBV30 to TRBJ2-5, with 10 bases fitting TRBD1. The J segment lost 3 bases and the V segment lost 1 base, leaving 5 bases of the junction unmatched. The germline CDR1 and CDR2 sequences are GTSNPN and SVGIG (reference sequence). CDR3 length: 15 amino acids. CDR3 sequence reads: CAWSGGDRGKETQYF. Here the CDR3 DNA reads TGTGCCTGGAGTGGGGGGGACAGGGGAAAAGAGACCCAGTACTTC.

The V and J genes are TRBV6-5 and TRBJ2-7; 8 bases fit TRBD1. The CDR3 covers 14 residues. Germline V gene lookup returns CDR1 MNHEY and CDR2 SVGAGI. Unmatched junction bases numbered 12, after V lost 7 bases and J lost 7 bases. The CDR3 region is CASTRDRLSGEQYF. The CDR3 nucleotides read TGTGCCAGCACCCGGGACAGGCTCTCCGGGGAGCAGTACTTC.

The rearrangement joins TRBV5-8 to TRBJ1-2; unclear D gene. Germline-derived CDR1 and CDR2 are SGHTS and YDEGEE. Between the trimmed V and J ends, which lost 4 bases and 3 bases, there was a span of 22 bases. This CDR3 has 17 residues. The CDR3 loop reads CASSRTYGRSADYGYTF. In nucleotides, the CDR3 is TGTGCCAGCAGCCGAACGTATGGACGGTCTGCGGACTATGGCTACACCTTC.

This clone was picked up a small number of times. Other DNA sequences in the sample encode the same CDR3. V and J are TRBV6-5 and TRBJ1-6, with D perhaps TRBD1 (5 bases). V was shortened by 5 bases and J by 1 base, with 6 bases between the two germline ends. The CDR3 has 14 residues. Germline CDR1 MNHEY, CDR2 SVGAGI. DNA for the CDR3: TGTGCCAGCAGTGGGGGGTCCTATAATTCACCCCTCCACTTT. It translates to CASSGGSYNSPLHF.